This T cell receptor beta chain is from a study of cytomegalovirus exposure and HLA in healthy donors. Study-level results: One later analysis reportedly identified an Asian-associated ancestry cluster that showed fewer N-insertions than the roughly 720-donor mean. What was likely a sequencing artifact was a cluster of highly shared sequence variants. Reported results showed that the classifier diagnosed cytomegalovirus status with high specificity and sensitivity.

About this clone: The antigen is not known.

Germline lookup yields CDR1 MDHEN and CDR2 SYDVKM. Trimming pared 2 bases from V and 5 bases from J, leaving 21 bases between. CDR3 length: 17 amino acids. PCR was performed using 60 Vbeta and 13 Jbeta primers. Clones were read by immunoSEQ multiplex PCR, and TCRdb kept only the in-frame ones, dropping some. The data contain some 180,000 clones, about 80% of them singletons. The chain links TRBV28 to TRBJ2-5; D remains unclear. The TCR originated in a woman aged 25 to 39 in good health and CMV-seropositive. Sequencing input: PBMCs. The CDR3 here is CASSLPLSRQPRETQYF. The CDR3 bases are TGTGCCAGCAGTTTACCCCTCTCGAGGCAGCCCCGGGAGACCCAGTACTTC.